The present entry profiles one T cell receptor beta chain with its context. Its antigen is not identified. Germline-derived CDR1 and CDR2 are SGHKS and YYEKEE (reference sequence). The CDR3 length is 12 residues. Trimming removed 0 bases from V and 7 bases from J, with 5 bases in between. PCR was performed a second time for roughly 7 to 12 cycles using a sample-barcoded 5' primer and a J-beta primer mix. From the 5' RACE reads, TCRdb called clonotypes with MiXCR, one entry per CDR3 protein. This sample carries roughly 500,000 distinct CDR3 sequences, more than 20% of them seen once, and the ten largest clones take 8.7%. The data were obtained in a study of blood T cells in healthy people across ages. Study-level findings and limits: Any changes in expanded clonotypes were possibly confounded, as donor CMV status remained unknown.

The sample also formed part of further work on T cells of mothers and their children. From that report: From each mother came over 9.5 million TCR beta CDR3 reads, and from each child came roughly 2.9 million.

The chain links TRBV5-5 to TRBJ2-1, with D unclear. Sequencing was performed on blood. The source is a boy between 5 and 17 years old in good health. As DNA, the CDR3 is TGTGCCAGCAGCTTGGAAGAAAATGAGCAGTTCTTC. Amino acid sequence: CASSLEENEQFF.